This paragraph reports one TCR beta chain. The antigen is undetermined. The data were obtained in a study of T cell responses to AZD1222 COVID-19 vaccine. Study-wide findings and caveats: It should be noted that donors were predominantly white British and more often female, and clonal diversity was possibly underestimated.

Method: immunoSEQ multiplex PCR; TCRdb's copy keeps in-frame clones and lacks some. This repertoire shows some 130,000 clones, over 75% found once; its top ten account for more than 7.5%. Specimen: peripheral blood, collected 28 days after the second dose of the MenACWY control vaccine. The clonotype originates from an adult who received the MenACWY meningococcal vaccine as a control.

The CDR3 reads CASSFVHSTYEQYF. CDR3 nucleotides: TGTGCCAGCAGCTTCGTACATAGTACCTACGAGCAGTACTTC. The V call is TRBV5-4, the J call TRBJ2-7; D unclear. Germline CDR1 reads SGHNT; CDR2 reads YYREEE (reference sequence). The V gene lost 2 bases and the J gene lost 2 bases, with 11 bases spanning the gap. The CDR3 totals 14 residues.